Listed below are T cell receptor beta chains from one sample, sequenced in a study of post-analysis software for immune sequencing data. TCRdb independently ran MiXCR on the PCR reads; one entry per CDR3 protein. The sample shows 650,000 to 850,000 distinct CDR3 sequences, roughly 50% of them seen only once. Sequenced material: blood. The receptors were sampled from a girl aged 5 to 17 with multiple sclerosis. The CDR3 runs from the conserved cysteine through the conserved F or W. D genes are given only for firm matches. Rows give clone size only sometimes, using once, few, many, or a class for an expanded clone.

abundance | j_gene | d_gene | v_gene | CDR3nt | CDR3aa
NA | TRBJ1-2 | TRBD1 | TRBV20-1 | TGCAGTGCTAGATCCCCGGACAGGGGTTATGGCTACACCTTC | CSARSPDRGYGYTF
NA | TRBJ2-7 | NA | TRBV20-1 | TGCAGTGCTAGAGATACGACAGGGAGGATCGAGCAGTACTTC | CSARDTTGRIEQYF
NA | TRBJ2-7 | TRBD2 | TRBV29-1 | TGCAGCGTTGGGTACGGGACTAGCGGCTACGAGCAGTACTTC | CSVGYGTSGYEQYF
few | TRBJ2-1 | TRBD2 | TRBV6-1 | TGTGCCAGCAGTGAAATAGCGGGAGGGCCCTACAATGAGCAGTTCTTC | CASSEIAGGPYNEQFF
NA | TRBJ2-7 | TRBD2 | TRBV28 | TGTGCCAGCACCCTCTTGCTAGCGGGGAGATACGAGCAGTACTTC | CASTLLLAGRYEQYF
once | TRBJ1-1 | NA | TRBV27 | TGTGCCAGCAGTTTCTTTCAAAACACTGAAGCTTTCTTT | CASSFFQNTEAFF
NA | TRBJ2-7 | NA | TRBV7-9 | TGTGCCAGCAGCTTAGAACAGGGTAGTGTCTACGAGCAGTACTTC | CASSLEQGSVYEQYF
NA | TRBJ2-3 | NA | TRBV12-3/TRBV12-4 | TGTGCCAGCAGCCCTGACTTTAGGACTACGCAGTATTTT | CASSPDFRTTQYF
few | TRBJ2-7 | NA | TRBV7-3 | TGTGCCAGCAGCCCCGGGGCCCCAGGCGAGCAGTACTTC | CASSPGAPGEQYF
NA | TRBJ2-5 | TRBD2 | TRBV15 | TGTGCCACCAGCAGAGAGCTTCGGGAGGGAGAGACCCAGTACTTC | CATSRELREGETQYF
NA | TRBJ2-7 | TRBD2 | TRBV5-1 | TGCGCCAGCAGCTCGGGGGCTAGCGGGAGACAGGGATACGAGCAGTACTTC | CASSSGASGRQGYEQYF
NA | TRBJ1-2 | TRBD1 | TRBV28 | TGTGCCAGCAGTTCCCGGGACAGGGGGCTTCCCGGCTATGGCTACACCTTC | CASSSRDRGLPGYGYTF
NA | TRBJ2-7 | NA | TRBV6-1 | TGTGCCAGTTCCCACGCGGTCTCCTACGAGCAGTACTTC | CASSHAVSYEQYF
NA | TRBJ1-1 | NA | TRBV29-1 | TGCAGCGTGGGGAAGACAGGTGAAGCTTTCTTT | CSVGKTGEAFF
NA | TRBJ2-7 | NA | TRBV5-4 | TGTGCCAGCAGCCCCACAGGGACGCGAGGATCCTACGAGCAGTACTTC | CASSPTGTRGSYEQYF
few | TRBJ2-5 | NA | TRBV29-1 | TGCAGCGTTGAAGAAAACAGAATAAGGGACCAAGAGACCCAGTACTTC | CSVEENRIRDQETQYF
NA | TRBJ2-7 | NA | TRBV15 | TGTGCCACCAGCAAGGGGGGCAAGGTCCACTACGAGCAGTACTTC | CATSKGGKVHYEQYF
NA | TRBJ2-6 | NA | TRBV5-5 | TGTGCCAGCAGCTCCCTCCCGGACAGATCCTCTGGGGCCAACGTCCTGACTTTC | CASSSLPDRSSGANVLTF
NA | TRBJ2-7 | NA | TRBV10-3 | TGTGCCATCAGTCCACAGGGTGGCTACGAGCAGTACTTC | CAISPQGGYEQYF
few | TRBJ2-7 | TRBD1 | TRBV29-1 | TGCAGCGTTGGGGGACAGGGGGGCGAGCAGTACTTC | CSVGGQGGEQYF